Each of the 6 T cell receptor beta chains below was sequenced from the same sample in a study of tumor-infiltrating lymphocytes in primary liver carcinoma. Researchers generated TCR beta cDNA from about 530 ng of total RNA, relying on a constant-region primer. It was through three nested multiplex PCR rounds of slightly modified ARM-PCR that TCR beta libraries arose. The first two PCR rounds used TRBV1-TRBV30 primers with a Cbeta primer, 9 to 10 cycles each. From the multiplex PCR reads, TCRdb called clonotypes with MiXCR, one entry per CDR3 protein. The table lists 150,000 to 200,000 distinct CDR3 sequences, 65% of them singletons. Germline DNA was also extracted, and blood RNA derived from unsorted whole blood. Sequencing was carried out using peripheral blood. All receptors come from a woman aged 55-69 years with primary liver carcinoma and hepatitis B virus infection.

This clonotype was seen at least ten times. This CDR3 is CASREDMGQGANTGELFF. CDR3 nucleotide sequence: TGTGCCAGCAGAGAAGACATGGGACAGGGGGCGAACACCGGGGAGCTGTTTTTT. J is TRBJ2-2 and V is TRBV6-6; 11 bases fit TRBD1. With 6 bases clipped from V and 0 bases from J, the junction kept 9 bases outside the gene matches. CDR1 is MNHNY and CDR2 is SVGAGI in the germline V gene (reference sequence). This CDR3 is built from 18 residues.

The V gene is TRBV20-1, the J gene TRBJ1-5; D is perhaps TRBD1 (6 bases). This CDR3 has 11 amino acids. Germline CDR1 reads DFQATT; CDR2 reads SNEGSKA (reference sequence). Trimming removed 8 bases at V and 11 bases at J, with 16 bases between. CDR3 DNA: TGCAGTCCAAAAGGGGGGAAAGCCCAGCATTTT. This codes for CSPKGGKAQHF.

This clonotype occurred a few times. CDR3 nucleotide sequence: TGTGCCAGCAGTGAAATCGGGCAGGGAAATGAAAAACTGTTTTTT. Protein product: CASSEIGQGNEKLFF. V and J are TRBV2 and TRBJ1-4; D may be TRBD1 (5 bases). Germline CDR1 reads SNHLY; CDR2 reads FYNNEI. This CDR3 comprises 15 residues. V shed 2 bases and J shed 5 bases, with 12 bases lying between them.

This clonotype showed up many times. V is TRBV29-1 and J is TRBJ2-5, with 10 bases matching TRBD2. Germline V gives CDR1 SQVTM, CDR2 ANQGSEA. The CDR3 contains 17 residues. Trimming removed 0 bases from V and 4 bases from J; junction bases left unmatched: 11. CDR3 in amino acids: CSVEERASGSSLETQYF. The CDR3 DNA follows: TGCAGCGTTGAAGAACGCGCTAGCGGGAGCAGTTTAGAGACCCAGTACTTC.

The chain joins TRBV11-2 to TRBJ1-2, with TRBD1 as a possible D gene (5 bases). Germline V CDR1 and CDR2: SGHAT, FQNNGV. Trimming cost V 11 bases and J 9 bases, with 28 bases left between them. This CDR3 comprises 15 residues. CDR3 protein: CAGNLDPGTGGSYTF. DNA of the CDR3: TGTGCCGGCAACTTAGACCCCGGGACTGGGGGTAGCTACACCTTC.

This sequence joins TRBV30 and TRBJ2-2, with TRBD2 matching 7 bases. Per germline, CDR1 GTSNPN and CDR2 SVGIG (reference sequence). The CDR3 has 14 amino acids. V shed 8 bases and J 1 base; nucleotides not matched to a gene: 7. The CDR3 nucleotides are TGTGCCACCCGGACTAGGGTGAACACCGGGGAGCTGTTTTTT. This gives the protein CATRTRVNTGELFF.